A single sample is the source of the 10 T cell receptor beta chains below, sequenced in a study of radiation and T cells in renal cell carcinoma. Regarding time point: blood 4 weeks post-SBRT, at nephrectomy. Documented treatment: 15 Gy SBRT to primary tumor, nephrectomy 4 weeks later. Some clones are missing from TCRdb's copy, which holds only in-frame ones; the method was immunoSEQ multiplex PCR. The table includes tens of thousands of clones, more than 60% detected once. Material: blood, obtained from a patient whose treatment included radiotherapy and nephrectomy. These receptors came from a man aged 55 to 70 with renal cell carcinoma.

J is TRBJ2-7 and V is TRBV14; 7 bases line up with TRBD1. Germline CDR1 reads SGHDN; CDR2 reads FVKESK. The V gene end was trimmed by 0 bases and the J gene end by 8 bases; junction bases not matched to a gene: 4. This CDR3 region has 13 residues. CDR3 protein: CASSQETGLKQYF. The CDR3 DNA reads TGTGCCAGCAGCCAAGAGACAGGGCTGAAGCAGTACTTC. The variable domain in full, with the rest retrieved from reference TRBV14 and TRBJ2-7, is EAGVTQFPSHSVIEKGQTVTLRCDPISGHDNLYWYRRVMGKEIKFLLHFVKESKQDESGMPNNRFLAERTGGTYSTLKVQPAELEDSGVYFCASSQETGLKQYFGPGTRLTVT.

This chain uses TRBV5-4 with TRBJ2-6; D gene ambiguous. The ends were cut back, 4 bases at V and 2 bases at J, with 4 bases in the middle. CDR1 and CDR2 (germline): SGHNT, YYREEE (reference sequence). The CDR3 sequence is 13 residues long. For the CDR3, the DNA is TGTGCCAGCAGCCTACCTGGGGCCAACGTCCTGACTTTC. Translation: CASSLPGANVLTF.

The CDR3 sequence is CSVIQGERNGYTF. As DNA, the CDR3 is TGCAGCGTTATCCAAGGGGAGAGAAATGGCTACACCTTC. The chain uses TRBV29-1 and TRBJ1-2, with a tentative D call TRBD1 (5 bases). The V end lost 5 bases, the J end lost 6 bases, and 16 bases lay between the germline ends. CDR3 size: 13 residues. Looked up from germline, CDR1 is SQVTM and CDR2 is ANQGSEA.

This sequence joins TRBV7-3 and TRBJ2-1; D not certain. The germline V and J ends were trimmed by 2 bases and 7 bases, with 15 bases remaining between them. There are 15 residues in the CDR3. Per the germline V gene, CDR1 is SGHTA and CDR2 is FQGTGA. As DNA, the CDR3 is TGTGCCAGCAGCTTAGTGGCTAGTCGGACGAATGAGCAGTTCTTC. Amino acids: CASSLVASRTNEQFF.

This clone has just a few counts. The chain recombines TRBV27 with TRBJ1-5; a possible D gene is TRBD1 (6 bases). This CDR3 has 16 amino acids. CDR1 is MNHEY, CDR2 SMNVEV, per germline (reference sequence). Trimming took off 8 bases at V and 0 bases at J, with 17 bases between the two ends. CDR3 nucleotide sequence: TGTGCCAGCTCTCCGGGGACATTATATAGCAATCAGCCCCAGCATTTT. It is translated as CASSPGTLYSNQPQHF.

The V and J genes are TRBV6-1 and TRBJ1-5, with D maybe TRBD1 (6 bases). Per the germline V gene, CDR1 is MNHNS and CDR2 is SASEGT. Between the trimmed V and J ends, which lost 2 bases and 7 bases, there was a span of 12 bases. CDR3 length: 14 amino acids. CDR3 DNA sequence: TGTGCCAGCAGTGAACAGACAGGAGCCCAGCCCCAGCATTTT. Residues: CASSEQTGAQPQHF.

The V and J genes are TRBV6-6 and TRBJ1-2; no definite D call. The CDR3 length is 12 residues. V was cut by 5 bases and J by 4 bases, with 8 bases left in between. The germline V gene has CDR1 MNHNY and CDR2 SVGAGI (reference sequence). The CDR3 loop reads CASSDQVYGYTF. The CDR3 region has the DNA TGTGCCAGCAGTGACCAAGTCTATGGCTACACCTTC.

This clone occurred once. This sequence joins TRBV6-6 and TRBJ2-3; tentative D call: TRBD2 (5 bases). In germline, CDR1 is MNHNY, CDR2 SVGAGI (reference sequence). This CDR3 has 16 amino acids. V was shortened by 4 bases and J by 3 bases, with 17 bases between the two germline ends. CDR3: CASSLGWEIHTDTQYF. CDR3 sequence (DNA): TGTGCCAGCAGTTTAGGGTGGGAGATTCATACAGATACGCAGTATTTT.

V and J are TRBV27 and TRBJ2-1; D gene uncertain. There are 12 residues in the CDR3. In germline, CDR1 is MNHEY, CDR2 SMNVEV (reference sequence). Trimming removed 6 bases from V and 15 bases from J, with 18 bases in between. The CDR3 DNA sequence: TGTGCCAGCAGAGGGAACAGCCTACTGCCGTTCTTC. Its translation is CASRGNSLLPFF.

The chain recombines TRBV11-2 with TRBJ1-1, with D possibly matching TRBD1 (6 bases). The CDR3 runs to 16 residues. Trimming took 9 bases from V and 6 from J, leaving 26 bases between them. CDR1 is SGHAT, CDR2 FQNNGV, per germline. The CDR3 bases are TGTGCCAGTTTGGCTTTCGGGGGCCCCAAGCACTCTGAAGCTTTCTTT. This sequence encodes CASLAFGGPKHSEAFF. The full variable domain, with the rest looked up from reference TRBV11-2 and TRBJ1-1, is EAGVAQSPRYKIIEKRQSVAFWCNPISGHATLYWYQQILGQGPKLLIQFQNNGVVDDSQLPKDRFSAERLKGVDSTLKIQPAKLEDSAVYLCASLAFGGPKHSEAFFGQGTRLTVV.